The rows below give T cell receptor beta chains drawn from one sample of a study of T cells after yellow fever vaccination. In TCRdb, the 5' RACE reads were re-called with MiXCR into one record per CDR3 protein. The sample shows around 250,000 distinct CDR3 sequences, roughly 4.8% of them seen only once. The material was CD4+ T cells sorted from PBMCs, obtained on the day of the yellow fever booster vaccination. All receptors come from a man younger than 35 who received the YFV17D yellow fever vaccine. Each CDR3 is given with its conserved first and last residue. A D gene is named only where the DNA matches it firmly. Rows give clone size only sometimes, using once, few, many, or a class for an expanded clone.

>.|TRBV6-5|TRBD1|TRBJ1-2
CASSYSIGSQGDYGYTF
TGTGCCAGCAGTTACTCGATAGGTTCCCAGGGGGACTATGGCTACACCTTC
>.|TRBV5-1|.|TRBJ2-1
CASSPGAVYNEQFF
TGCGCCAGCAGTCCGGGGGCTGTCTACAATGAGCAGTTCTTC
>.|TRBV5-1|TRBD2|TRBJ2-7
CASSLVAGVYEQYF
TGCGCCAGCAGCTTGGTAGCGGGGGTCTACGAGCAGTACTTC
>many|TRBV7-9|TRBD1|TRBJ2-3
CASRPDRASQYF
TGTGCCAGCAGACCTGACAGGGCGTCGCAGTATTTT
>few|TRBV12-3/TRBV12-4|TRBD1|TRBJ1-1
CASSSRDRGYLRMNTEAFF
TGTGCCAGCAGTTCCCGGGACAGGGGGTACCTGAGGATGAACACTGAAGCTTTCTTT
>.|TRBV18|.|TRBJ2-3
CASSPPGQLRTDTQYF
TGTGCCAGCTCACCACCGGGGCAGTTGCGTACAGATACGCAGTATTTT
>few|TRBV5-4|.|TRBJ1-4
CASSPRVDEKLFF
TGTGCCAGCAGCCCCCGGGTAGATGAAAAACTGTTTTTT
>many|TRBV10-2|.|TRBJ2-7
CASSEEKWYEQYF
TGCGCCAGCAGTGAAGAAAAGTGGTACGAGCAGTACTTC
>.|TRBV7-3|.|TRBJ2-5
CASSLMAGAQETQYF
TGTGCCAGCAGCTTGATGGCGGGGGCACAAGAGACCCAGTACTTC
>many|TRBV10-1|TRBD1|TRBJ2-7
CARLGQGAYEQYF
TGCGCCAGACTTGGACAGGGGGCTTACGAGCAGTACTTC
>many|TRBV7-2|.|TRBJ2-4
CASSLGTAKNIQYF
TGTGCCAGCAGCTTAGGGACAGCCAAAAACATTCAGTACTTC
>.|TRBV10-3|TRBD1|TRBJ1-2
CAISESQGALGYGYTF
TGTGCCATCAGTGAGTCACAGGGGGCTCTTGGCTATGGCTACACCTTC
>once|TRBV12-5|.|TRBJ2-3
CASVGVTDTQYF
TGTGCTAGTGTGGGGGTCACAGATACGCAGTATTTT
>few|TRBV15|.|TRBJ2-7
CATSRGQTNLYEQYF
TGTGCCACCAGCAGAGGACAGACAAACCTCTACGAGCAGTACTTC
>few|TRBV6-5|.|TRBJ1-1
CASSLGLWNTEAFF
TGTGCCAGCAGTTTGGGTTTATGGAACACTGAAGCTTTCTTT
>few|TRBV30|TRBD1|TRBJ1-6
CAWDRALGSPLHF
TGTGCCTGGGACAGGGCCTTAGGATCACCCCTCCACTTT
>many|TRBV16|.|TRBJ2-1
CASSQLHEQFF
TGTGCCAGCAGCCAACTCCATGAGCAGTTCTTC
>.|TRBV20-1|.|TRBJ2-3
CSATSTRTDTQYF
TGCAGTGCTACATCTACTCGCACAGATACGCAGTATTTT
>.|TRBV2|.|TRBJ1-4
CASVLTLGWEKLFF
TGTGCCAGCGTCCTTACTCTCGGTTGGGAAAAACTGTTTTTT
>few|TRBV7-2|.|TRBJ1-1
CASSLVWGTEAFF
TGTGCCAGCAGCTTAGTTTGGGGCACTGAAGCTTTCTTT